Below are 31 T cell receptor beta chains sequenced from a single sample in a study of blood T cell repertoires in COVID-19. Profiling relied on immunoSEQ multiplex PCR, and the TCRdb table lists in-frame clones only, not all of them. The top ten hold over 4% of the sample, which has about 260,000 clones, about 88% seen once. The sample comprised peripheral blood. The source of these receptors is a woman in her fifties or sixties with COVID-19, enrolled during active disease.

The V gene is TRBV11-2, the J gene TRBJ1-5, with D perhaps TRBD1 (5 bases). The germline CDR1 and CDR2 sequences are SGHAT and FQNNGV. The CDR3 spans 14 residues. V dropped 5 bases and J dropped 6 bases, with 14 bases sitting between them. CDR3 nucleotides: TGTGCCAGCAGCCGGACTCCGGGGGGTCAGCCCCAGCATTTT. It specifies CASSRTPGGQPQHF.

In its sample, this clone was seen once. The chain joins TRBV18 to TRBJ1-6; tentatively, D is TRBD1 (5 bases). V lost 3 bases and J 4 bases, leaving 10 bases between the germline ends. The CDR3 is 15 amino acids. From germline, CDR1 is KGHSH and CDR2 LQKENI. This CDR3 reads CASSPQGGYNSPLHF. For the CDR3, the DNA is TGTGCCAGCTCACCGCAGGGTGGGTATAATTCACCCCTCCACTTT.

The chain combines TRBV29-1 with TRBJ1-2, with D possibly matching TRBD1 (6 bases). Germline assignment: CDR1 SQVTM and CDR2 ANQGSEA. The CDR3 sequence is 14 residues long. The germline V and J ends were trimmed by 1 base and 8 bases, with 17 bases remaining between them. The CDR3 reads CSVEAQGKVKGYTF. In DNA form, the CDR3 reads TGCAGCGTTGAAGCACAGGGAAAGGTTAAGGGCTACACCTTC.

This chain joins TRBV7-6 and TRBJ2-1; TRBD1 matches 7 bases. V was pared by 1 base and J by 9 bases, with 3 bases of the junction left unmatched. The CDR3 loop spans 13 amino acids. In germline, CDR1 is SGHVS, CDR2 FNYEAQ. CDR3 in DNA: TGTGCCAGCAGCTTAGTAGGGGGCGTTGAGCAGTTCTTC. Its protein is CASSLVGGVEQFF.

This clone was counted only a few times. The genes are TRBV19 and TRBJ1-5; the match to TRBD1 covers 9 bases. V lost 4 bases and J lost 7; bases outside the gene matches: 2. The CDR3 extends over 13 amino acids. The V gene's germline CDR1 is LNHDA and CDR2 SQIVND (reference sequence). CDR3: CASSTDRGQPQHF. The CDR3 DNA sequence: TGTGCCAGTAGTACCGACAGGGGGCAGCCCCAGCATTTT.

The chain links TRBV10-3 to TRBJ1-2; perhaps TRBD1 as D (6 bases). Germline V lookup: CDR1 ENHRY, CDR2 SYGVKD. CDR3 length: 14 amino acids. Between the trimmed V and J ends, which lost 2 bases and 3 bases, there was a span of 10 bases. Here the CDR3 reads CAISELGADYGYTF. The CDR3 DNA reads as TGTGCCATCAGTGAGCTGGGGGCTGACTATGGCTACACCTTC.

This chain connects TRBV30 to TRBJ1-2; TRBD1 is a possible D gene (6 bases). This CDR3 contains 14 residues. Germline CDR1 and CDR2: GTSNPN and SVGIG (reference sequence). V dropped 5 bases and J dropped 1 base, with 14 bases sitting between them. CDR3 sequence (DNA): TGTGCCTGGGCCACAGGGAGTGGTAACTATGGCTACACCTTC. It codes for CAWATGSGNYGYTF. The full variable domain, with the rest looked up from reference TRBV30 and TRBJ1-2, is SQTIHQWPATLVQPVGSPLSLECTVEGTSNPNLYWYRQAAGRGLQLLFYSVGIGQISSEVPQNLSASRPQDRQFILSSKKLLLSDSGFYLCAWATGSGNYGYTFGSGTRLTVV.

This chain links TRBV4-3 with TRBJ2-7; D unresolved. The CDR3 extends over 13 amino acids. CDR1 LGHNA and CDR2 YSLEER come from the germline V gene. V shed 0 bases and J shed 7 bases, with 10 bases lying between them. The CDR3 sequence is CASSQDGRGEQYF. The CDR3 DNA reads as TGCGCCAGCAGCCAAGATGGCAGAGGAGAGCAGTACTTC.

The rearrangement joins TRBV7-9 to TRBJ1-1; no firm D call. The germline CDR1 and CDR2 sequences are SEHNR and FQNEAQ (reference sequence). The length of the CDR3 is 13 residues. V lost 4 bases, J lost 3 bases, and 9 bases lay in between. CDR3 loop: CASSYEGYTEAFF. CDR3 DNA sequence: TGTGCCAGCAGCTATGAGGGTTACACTGAAGCTTTCTTT.

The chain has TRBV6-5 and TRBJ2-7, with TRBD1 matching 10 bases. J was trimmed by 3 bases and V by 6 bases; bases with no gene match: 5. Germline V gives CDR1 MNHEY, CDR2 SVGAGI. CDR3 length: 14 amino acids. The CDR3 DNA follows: TGTGCCAGCAGCCCGGGGGACAGGGGCTACGAGCAGTACTTC. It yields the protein CASSPGDRGYEQYF.

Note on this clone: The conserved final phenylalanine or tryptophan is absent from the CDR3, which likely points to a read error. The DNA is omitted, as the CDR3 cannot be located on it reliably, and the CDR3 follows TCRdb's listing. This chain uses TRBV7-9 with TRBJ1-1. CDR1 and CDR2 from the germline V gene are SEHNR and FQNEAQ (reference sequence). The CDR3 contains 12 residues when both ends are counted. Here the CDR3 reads CASSLVEAAPQV.

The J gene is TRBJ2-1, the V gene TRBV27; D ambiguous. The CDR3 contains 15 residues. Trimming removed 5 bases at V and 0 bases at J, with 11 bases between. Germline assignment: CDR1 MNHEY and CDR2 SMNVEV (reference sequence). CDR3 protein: CASSPRYSSYNEQFF. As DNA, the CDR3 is TGTGCCAGCAGTCCCCGGTATAGCTCCTACAATGAGCAGTTCTTC.

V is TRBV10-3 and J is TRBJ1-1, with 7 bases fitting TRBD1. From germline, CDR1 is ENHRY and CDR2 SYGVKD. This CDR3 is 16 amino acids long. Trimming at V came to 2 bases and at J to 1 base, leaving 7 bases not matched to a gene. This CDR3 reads CAISERQGGSNTEAFF. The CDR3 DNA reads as TGTGCCATCAGTGAGCGGCAGGGGGGATCGAACACTGAAGCTTTCTTT.

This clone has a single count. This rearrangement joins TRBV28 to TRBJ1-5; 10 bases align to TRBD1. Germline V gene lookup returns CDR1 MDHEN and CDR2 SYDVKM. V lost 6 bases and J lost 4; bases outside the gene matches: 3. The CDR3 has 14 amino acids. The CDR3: CASRPGQGNQPQHF. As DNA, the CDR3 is TGTGCCAGCAGGCCGGGACAGGGGAATCAGCCCCAGCATTTT.

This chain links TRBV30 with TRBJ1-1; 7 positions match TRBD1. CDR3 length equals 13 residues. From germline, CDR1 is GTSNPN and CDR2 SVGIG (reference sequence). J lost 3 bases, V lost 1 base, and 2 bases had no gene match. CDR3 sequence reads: CAWSGTGYTEAFF. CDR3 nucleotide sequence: TGTGCCTGGAGTGGGACAGGATACACTGAAGCTTTCTTT.

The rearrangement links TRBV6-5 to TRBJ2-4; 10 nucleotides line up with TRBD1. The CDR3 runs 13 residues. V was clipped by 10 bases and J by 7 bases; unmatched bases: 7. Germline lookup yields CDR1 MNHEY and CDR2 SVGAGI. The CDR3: CATRPGQGNIQYF. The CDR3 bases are TGTGCCACCAGACCGGGACAGGGGAACATTCAGTACTTC.

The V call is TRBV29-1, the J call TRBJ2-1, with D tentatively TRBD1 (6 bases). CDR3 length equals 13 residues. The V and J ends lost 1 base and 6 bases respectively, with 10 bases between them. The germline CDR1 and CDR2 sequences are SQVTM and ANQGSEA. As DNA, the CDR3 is TGCAGCGTTGAAGGGGGGCCCGGCAATGAGCAGTTCTTC. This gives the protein CSVEGGPGNEQFF.

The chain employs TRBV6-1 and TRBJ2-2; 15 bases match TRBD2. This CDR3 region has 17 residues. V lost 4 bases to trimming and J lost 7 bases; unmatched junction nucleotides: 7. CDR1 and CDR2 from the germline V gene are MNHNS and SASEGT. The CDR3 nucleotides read TGTGCCAGCAGTGCCCGGACTAGCGGGAGGGTATACGGGGAGCTGTTTTTT. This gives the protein CASSARTSGRVYGELFF.

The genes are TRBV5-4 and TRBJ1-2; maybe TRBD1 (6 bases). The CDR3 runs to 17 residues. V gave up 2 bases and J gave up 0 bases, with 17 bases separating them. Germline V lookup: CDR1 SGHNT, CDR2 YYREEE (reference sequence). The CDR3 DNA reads TGTGCCAGCAGCTTAAAGGCCGGGACACACACTAACTATGGCTACACCTTC. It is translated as CASSLKAGTHTNYGYTF. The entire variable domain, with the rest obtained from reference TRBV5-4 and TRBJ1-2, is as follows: ETGVTQSPTHLIKTRGQQVTLRCSSQSGHNTVSWYQQALGQGPQFIFQYYREEENGRGNFPPRFSGLQFPNYSSELNVNALELDDSALYLCASSLKAGTHTNYGYTFGSGTRLTVV.

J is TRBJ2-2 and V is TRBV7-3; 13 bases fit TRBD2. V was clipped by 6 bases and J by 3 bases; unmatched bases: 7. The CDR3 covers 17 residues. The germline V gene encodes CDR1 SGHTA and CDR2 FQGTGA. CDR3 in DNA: TGTGCCAGCAGTTTACTAGCGGGAGGGCCCTACACCGGGGAGCTGTTTTTT. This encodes CASSLLAGGPYTGELFF.

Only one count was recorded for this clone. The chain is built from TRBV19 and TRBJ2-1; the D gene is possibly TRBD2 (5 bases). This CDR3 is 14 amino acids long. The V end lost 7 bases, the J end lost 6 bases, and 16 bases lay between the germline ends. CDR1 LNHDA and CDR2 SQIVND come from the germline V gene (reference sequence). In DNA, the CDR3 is TGTGCCAGTATCCCCCGCGGACTCCCCAATGAGCAGTTCTTC. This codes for CASIPRGLPNEQFF.

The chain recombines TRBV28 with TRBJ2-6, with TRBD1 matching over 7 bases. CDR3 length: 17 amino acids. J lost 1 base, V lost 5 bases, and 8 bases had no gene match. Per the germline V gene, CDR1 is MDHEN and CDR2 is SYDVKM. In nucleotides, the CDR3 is TGTGCCAGCAGTCCCCGACAGGGTCGATCTGGGGCCAACGTCCTGACTTTC. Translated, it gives CASSPRQGRSGANVLTF.

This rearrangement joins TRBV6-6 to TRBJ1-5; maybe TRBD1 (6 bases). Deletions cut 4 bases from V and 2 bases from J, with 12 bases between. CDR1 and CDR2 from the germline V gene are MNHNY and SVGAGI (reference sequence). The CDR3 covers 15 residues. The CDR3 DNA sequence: TGTGCCAGCAGTTTTCTGGGACAAGGCAATCAGCCCCAGCATTTT. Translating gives CASSFLGQGNQPQHF.

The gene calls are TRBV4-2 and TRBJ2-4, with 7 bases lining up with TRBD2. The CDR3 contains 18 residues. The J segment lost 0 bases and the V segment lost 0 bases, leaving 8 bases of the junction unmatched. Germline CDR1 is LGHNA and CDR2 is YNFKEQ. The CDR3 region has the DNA TGTGCCAGCAGCCAAGAGGTGCTAGCGGAGCTAGCCAAAAACATTCAGTACTTC. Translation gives CASSQEVLAELAKNIQYF.

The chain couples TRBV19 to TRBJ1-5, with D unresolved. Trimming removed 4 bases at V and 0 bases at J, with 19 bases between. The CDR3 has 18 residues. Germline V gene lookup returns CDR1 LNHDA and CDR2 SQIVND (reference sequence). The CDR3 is CASSSRQLPSNSNQPQHF. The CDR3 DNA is TGTGCCAGTAGTAGTCGACAATTACCAAGTAATAGCAATCAGCCCCAGCATTTT.

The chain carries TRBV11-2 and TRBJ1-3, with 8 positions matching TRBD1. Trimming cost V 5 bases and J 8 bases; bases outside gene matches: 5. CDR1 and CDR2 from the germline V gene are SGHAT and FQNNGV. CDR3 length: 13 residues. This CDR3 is CASSLTGDDTIYF. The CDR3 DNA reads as TGTGCCAGCAGCCTGACAGGGGATGACACCATATATTTT. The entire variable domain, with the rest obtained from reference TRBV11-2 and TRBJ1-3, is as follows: EAGVAQSPRYKIIEKRQSVAFWCNPISGHATLYWYQQILGQGPKLLIQFQNNGVVDDSQLPKDRFSAERLKGVDSTLKIQPAKLEDSAVYLCASSLTGDDTIYFGEGSWLTVV.

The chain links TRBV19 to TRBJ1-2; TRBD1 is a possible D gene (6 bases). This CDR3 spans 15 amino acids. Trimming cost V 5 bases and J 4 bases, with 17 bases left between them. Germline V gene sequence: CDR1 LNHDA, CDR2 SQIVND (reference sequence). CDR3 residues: CASSFGQTLSYGYTF. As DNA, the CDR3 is TGTGCCAGTAGTTTCGGACAGACTCTCTCCTATGGCTACACCTTC.

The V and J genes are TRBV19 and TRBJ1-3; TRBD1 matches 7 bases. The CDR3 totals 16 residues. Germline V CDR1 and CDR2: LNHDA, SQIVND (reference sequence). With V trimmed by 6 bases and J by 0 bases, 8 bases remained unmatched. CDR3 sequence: CASSTATGSSGNTIYF. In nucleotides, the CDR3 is TGTGCCAGTAGCACCGCGACAGGGAGCTCTGGAAACACCATATATTTT.

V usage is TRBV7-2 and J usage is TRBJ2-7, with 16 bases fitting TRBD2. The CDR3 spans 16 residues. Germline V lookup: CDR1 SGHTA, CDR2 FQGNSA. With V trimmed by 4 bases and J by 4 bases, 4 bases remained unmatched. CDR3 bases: TGTGCCAGCAGCTCGGGGACTAGCGGGAGGGCGTACGAGCAGTACTTC. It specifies CASSSGTSGRAYEQYF.

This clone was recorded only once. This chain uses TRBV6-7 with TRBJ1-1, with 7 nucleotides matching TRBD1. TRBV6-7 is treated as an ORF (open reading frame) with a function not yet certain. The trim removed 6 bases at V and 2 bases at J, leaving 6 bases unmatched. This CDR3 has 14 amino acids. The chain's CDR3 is CASSTRDSNTEAFF. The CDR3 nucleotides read TGTGCCAGCAGCACCCGGGACAGCAACACTGAAGCTTTCTTT.

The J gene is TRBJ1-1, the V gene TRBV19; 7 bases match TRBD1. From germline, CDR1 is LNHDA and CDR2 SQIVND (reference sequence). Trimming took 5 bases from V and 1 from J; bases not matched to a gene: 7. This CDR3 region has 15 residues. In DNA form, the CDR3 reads TGTGCCAGTAGTCAGACAGGGTTAAAGAACACTGAAGCTTTCTTT. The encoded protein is CASSQTGLKNTEAFF.